The 11 T cell receptor beta chains below were found in one sample sequenced in a study of Ad26.COV2.S vaccination and SARS-CoV-2 variants. TCRdb keeps only in-frame clones here, not all; method: immunoSEQ multiplex PCR. The table has approximately 500,000 clones, around nine tenths seen once. Treatment denoted: roughly 20 received Ad26.COV2.S at low or high dose, single or two shots; several received placebo; per-sample allocation not given. Day 63 after the first vaccine or placebo injection was the time point for sampling. Sample: peripheral blood, taken in a trial of Ad26.COV2.S vaccine versus placebo. The receptors here all came from a person between 18 and 59 years old who received the Ad26.COV2.S COVID-19 vaccine or a placebo.

V is TRBV27 and J is TRBJ1-2; the match to TRBD1 covers 7 bases. In germline, CDR1 is MNHEY, CDR2 SMNVEV (reference sequence). V shed 6 bases and J 3 bases; nucleotides not matched to a gene: 10. This CDR3 contains 15 residues. Here the CDR3 DNA reads TGTGCCAGCAGGGAGCCAGGGGGGAAGGACTATGGCTACACCTTC. Amino acid sequence: CASREPGGKDYGYTF.

The CDR3 reads CATSRDLGADYGYTF. Written as DNA, the CDR3 is TGTGCCACCAGCAGAGATCTGGGGGCGGACTATGGCTACACCTTC. V is TRBV15 and J is TRBJ1-2; D is perhaps TRBD1 (6 bases). CDR1 and CDR2 from the germline V gene are LNHNV and YYDKDF (reference sequence). The CDR3 runs to 15 residues. V was shortened by 0 bases and J by 3 bases, with 11 bases between the two germline ends. Full variable domain (remainder filled in from reference TRBV15 and TRBJ1-2): DAMVIQNPRYQVTQFGKPVTLSCSQTLNHNVMYWYQQKSSQAPKLLFHYYDKDFNNEADTPDNFQSRRPNTSFCFLDIRSPGLGDTAMYLCATSRDLGADYGYTFGSGTRLTVV.

The CDR3: CASSQKLEQFF. CDR3 in DNA: TGTGCCAGCAGCCAAAAACTTGAGCAGTTCTTC. This chain connects TRBV4-2 to TRBJ2-1; D remains ambiguous. Germline V CDR1 and CDR2: LGHNA, YNFKEQ. Trimming cost V 2 bases and J 9 bases, with 5 bases left between them. This CDR3 is built from 11 residues.

V is TRBV12-3 or TRBV12-4 and J is TRBJ2-1, with D perhaps TRBD2 (6 bases). The CDR3 covers 12 residues. V was clipped by 6 bases and J by 9 bases, with 12 bases between them. CDR3 sequence reads: CASRRLDGEQFF. CDR3 DNA sequence: TGTGCCAGCAGAAGACTAGATGGTGAGCAGTTCTTC.

The chain links TRBV6-6 to TRBJ1-1; TRBD1 might be the D (5 bases). CDR1 is MNHNY, CDR2 SVGAGI, per germline (reference sequence). CDR3 size: 16 residues. Trimming left V 6 bases short and J 3 bases short, with 20 bases between. The CDR3 sequence is CASSHSPFGADTEAFF. The DNA of the CDR3 is TGTGCCAGCAGCCACAGCCCTTTCGGGGCGGACACTGAAGCTTTCTTT.

V is TRBV28 and J is TRBJ1-2; a possible D gene is TRBD1 (6 bases). Trimming pared 6 bases from V and 0 bases from J, leaving 14 bases between. The CDR3 has 15 amino acids. The germline gives CDR1 MDHEN, CDR2 SYDVKM. This CDR3 reads CASRTTYRANYGYTF. The CDR3 coding sequence is TGTGCCAGCAGGACTACTTACAGGGCTAACTATGGCTACACCTTC.

CDR3 nucleotides: TGTGCCAGCAGCCCCACATTCGGGGCGGCTGGGGCCAACGTCCTGACTTTC. Protein: CASSPTFGAAGANVLTF. This chain uses TRBV7-2 with TRBJ2-6; D may match TRBD1 or TRBD2 (5 bases each). Germline V gene sequence: CDR1 SGHTA, CDR2 FQGNSA. Trimming pared 5 bases from V and 2 bases from J, leaving 16 bases between. There are 17 residues in the CDR3.

For the CDR3, the DNA is TGTGCCAGCAGCTTAGCGCCGCACGGGTCCACTGAAGCTTTCTTT. Translated: CASSLAPHGSTEAFF. V and J are TRBV7-6 and TRBJ1-1; unclear D gene. The CDR3 has 15 residues. Germline CDR1 SGHVS, CDR2 FNYEAQ. V lost 0 bases and J 4 bases, leaving 12 bases between the germline ends.

In nucleotides, the CDR3 is TGTGCCACCAGTGACTCTAGCGGGAGGGCCGGGTACGAGCAGTACTTC. This translates into CATSDSSGRAGYEQYF. The chain joins TRBV24-1 to TRBJ2-7, with 12 bases identical to TRBD2. The CDR3 has 16 residues. Trimming took 4 bases from V and 4 from J; bases not matched to a gene: 7. Per germline, CDR1 KGHDR and CDR2 SFDVKD.

V and J are TRBV6-2 or TRBV6-3 and TRBJ2-1, with a tentative D call TRBD2 (5 bases). This CDR3 spans 17 amino acids. V lost 6 bases and J lost 7, with 25 bases in between. Germline lookup yields CDR1 MNHEY and CDR2 SVGEGT. CDR3 region: CASSPPRGANRKNEQFF. The CDR3 region has the DNA TGTGCCAGCAGCCCCCCCCGGGGAGCCAACAGAAAAAATGAGCAGTTCTTC.

The V call is TRBV6-2 or TRBV6-3, the J call TRBJ2-2; D perhaps matches TRBD1 (6 bases). Trimming took 6 bases from V and 0 from J, leaving 11 bases between them. This CDR3 is 15 amino acids long. CDR1 and CDR2 (germline): MNHEY, SVGEGT. CDR3 protein: CASSRTAANTGELFF. CDR3 in DNA: TGTGCCAGCAGCCGGACAGCCGCGAACACCGGGGAGCTGTTTTTT.